This entry lists 20 T cell receptor beta chains sequenced from one sample in a study of blood T cell repertoires in COVID-19 (dated by TCRdb to 2019 to 2021). The library came from the immunoSEQ multiplex PCR assay. TCRdb obtained this table from immuneACCESS and retained in-frame rearrangements with V and J assigned. These tables miss some clones; where compared with another copy, unresolved V genes account for less than half of the shortfall, and the remainder is unexplained. Counted in this sample were fewer than 400,000 clones; 70% to 90% of them appeared once. Roughly 2.2% of the sample is taken by the ten largest. The sample was PBMCs or T cells enriched from blood (not recorded which). Receptors were obtained from a man aged 25-40 years who had recovered from COVID-19.

The genes are TRBV7-2 and TRBJ1-2, with 7 bases lining up with TRBD1. Per the germline V gene, CDR1 is SGHTA and CDR2 is FQGNSA. The CDR3 is 18 amino acids. V trimming: 5 bases; J trimming: 4 bases; junction bases outside the gene matches: 19. Here the CDR3 reads CASSRRSETGYKFYGYTF. Written as DNA, the CDR3 is TGTGCCAGCAGCCGTCGTTCCGAGACAGGGTACAAATTCTATGGCTACACCTTC.

This chain joins TRBV3-1 (or the pseudogene TRBV3-2) and TRBJ1-2; D not certain. Trimming shortened V by 2 bases and J by 6 bases, and 10 bases separated the two germline ends. The CDR3 runs 13 residues. Germline loops: CDR1 LGHDT, CDR2 YNNKEL (reference sequence). The CDR3 is CASSQFTAHGYTF. Here the CDR3 DNA reads TGTGCCAGCAGCCAATTTACAGCTCATGGCTACACCTTC.

This chain joins TRBV27 and TRBJ2-1; 9 bases are shared with TRBD2. The V gene's germline CDR1 is MNHEY and CDR2 SMNVEV (reference sequence). Unmatched junction bases numbered 12, after V lost 6 bases and J lost 6 bases. The CDR3 sequence is 16 residues long. Written as DNA, the CDR3 is TGTGCCAGCAGAAATAGCGGGGGCCATAAATCCAATGAGCAGTTCTTC. It yields the protein CASRNSGGHKSNEQFF.

This clone is a singleton in its sample. The rearrangement joins TRBV29-1 to TRBJ1-2; possibly TRBD1 for D (5 bases). The ends were cut back, 4 bases at V and 4 bases at J, with 10 bases in the middle. This CDR3 contains 12 residues. Germline V CDR1 and CDR2: SQVTM, ANQGSEA. The CDR3 DNA sequence: TGCAGCGTTGGGGGGGGAGCCTATGGCTACACCTTC. This translates into CSVGGGAYGYTF.

The gene calls are TRBV6-4 and TRBJ2-1; no clear D gene. The germline V and J ends were trimmed by 3 bases and 9 bases, with 12 bases remaining between them. The CDR3 loop spans 13 amino acids. Germline V gives CDR1 MRHNA, CDR2 SNTAGT. CDR3 in DNA: TGTGCCAGCAGTGATGGTTTTTCCGGTGAGCAGTTCTTC. Translated, it gives CASSDGFSGEQFF.

The rearrangement links TRBV10-3 to TRBJ1-1; 8 bases agree with TRBD1. The length of the CDR3 is 14 residues. CDR1 is ENHRY and CDR2 is SYGVKD in the germline V gene. After removal of 2 bases from V and 5 bases from J, the junction contained 4 bases not matched to a gene. The CDR3 sequence is CAISEGQGRTEAFF. The CDR3 coding sequence is TGTGCCATCAGTGAGGGACAGGGTAGAACTGAAGCTTTCTTT.

The chain carries TRBV11-2 and TRBJ2-7, with D uncertain. There are 13 residues in the CDR3. Between the trimmed V and J ends, which lost 3 bases and 2 bases, there was a span of 8 bases. Germline-derived CDR1 and CDR2 are SGHAT and FQNNGV. The CDR3 protein is CASSLSETYEQYF. The CDR3 coding sequence is TGTGCCAGCAGCTTGAGCGAAACCTACGAGCAGTACTTC.

This rearrangement joins TRBV28 to TRBJ1-5; D is possibly TRBD1 (6 bases). There are 15 residues in the CDR3. Germline assignment: CDR1 MDHEN and CDR2 SYDVKM. Deletions cut 5 bases from V and 0 bases from J, with 11 bases between. The CDR3 DNA follows: TGTGCCAGCAGTGAACAGGGTTTTAGCAATCAGCCCCAGCATTTT. It yields the protein CASSEQGFSNQPQHF.

This chain links TRBV6-5 with TRBJ1-5, with 9 bases matching TRBD1. Germline lookup yields CDR1 MNHEY and CDR2 SVGAGI. The CDR3 consists of 13 residues. The junction had 5 bases not matched to a gene; V was cut back by 7 bases and J by 7 bases. The CDR3 DNA reads TGTGCCAGCACCGGGACAGGGAGACAGCCCCAGCATTTT. Protein sequence: CASTGTGRQPQHF.

The chain joins TRBV5-1 to TRBJ2-5; TRBD1 matches 7 bases. The germline V gene encodes CDR1 SGHRS and CDR2 YFSETQ. The CDR3 is 14 residues long. With V trimmed by 4 bases and J by 3 bases, 6 bases remained unmatched. DNA of the CDR3: TGCGCCAGCAGCATCCGACAGGGCGAAGAGACCCAGTACTTC. It specifies CASSIRQGEETQYF.

This clone was detected only once. The chain is built from TRBV6-6 and TRBJ1-1; TRBD1 is a possible D gene (5 bases). The CDR3 length is 14 residues. The germline V and J ends were trimmed by 6 bases and 0 bases, with 11 bases remaining between them. CDR1 MNHNY and CDR2 SVGAGI come from the germline V gene (reference sequence). In DNA, the CDR3 is TGTGCCAGCAGCCACGGCAGGGTGAACACTGAAGCTTTCTTT. This gives the protein CASSHGRVNTEAFF.

The V and J genes are TRBV30 and TRBJ1-6, with D perhaps matching TRBD1 (6 bases). The germline V gene encodes CDR1 GTSNPN and CDR2 SVGIG (reference sequence). The CDR3 spans 13 residues. V was shortened by 4 bases and J by 7 bases, with 11 bases between the two germline ends. In nucleotides, the CDR3 is TGTGCCTGGAATTTGCAGGGGAATTCACCCCTCCACTTT. Translated: CAWNLQGNSPLHF.

The chain joins TRBV3-1 (or the pseudogene TRBV3-2) to TRBJ1-1; 7 bases line up with TRBD1. V lost 4 bases and J lost 4; bases outside the gene matches: 9. The CDR3 totals 15 residues. Germline V gene lookup returns CDR1 LGHDT and CDR2 YNNKEL (reference sequence). CDR3 sequence: CASSRTGVGGTEAFF. The CDR3 coding sequence is TGTGCCAGCAGCCGCACAGGGGTCGGTGGCACTGAAGCTTTCTTT.

The chain recombines TRBV7-2 with TRBJ1-2; D unclear. The V end lost 4 bases, the J end lost 7 bases, and 22 bases lay between the germline ends. CDR3 length: 16 amino acids. The germline gives CDR1 SGHTA, CDR2 FQGNSA. The chain's CDR3 is CASSSNPGIRVLGYTF. DNA of the CDR3: TGTGCCAGCAGCTCCAACCCCGGGATCAGAGTCCTTGGCTACACCTTC.

The chain carries TRBV29-1 and TRBJ1-2; 9 bases map to TRBD1. V shed 4 bases and J 4 bases; nucleotides not matched to a gene: 4. Germline CDR1 SQVTM, CDR2 ANQGSEA. This CDR3 has 13 residues. Here the CDR3 reads CSVAPTGGYGYTF. Written as DNA, the CDR3 is TGCAGCGTTGCCCCGACAGGGGGCTATGGCTACACCTTC.

The CDR3 is CASSGGSGVSPLHF. CDR3 DNA: TGTGCCAGCAGCGGCGGGTCAGGGGTTTCACCCCTCCACTTT. The chain recombines TRBV9 with TRBJ1-6, with D perhaps matching TRBD1 (6 bases). This CDR3 is 14 amino acids long. Germline lookup yields CDR1 SGDLS and CDR2 YYNGEE. Trimming cost V 3 bases and J 9 bases, with 13 bases left between them. The full variable domain, completed using reference TRBV9 and TRBJ1-6, is DSGVTQTPKHLITATGQRVTLRCSPRSGDLSVYWYQQSLDQGLQFLIQYYNGEERAKGNILERFSAQQFPDLHSELNLSSLELGDSALYFCASSGGSGVSPLHFGNGTRLTVT.

This clone was counted many times. The gene calls are TRBV9 and TRBJ1-2; D is perhaps TRBD1 (6 bases). The CDR3 runs to 15 residues. V was cut by 3 bases and J by 0 bases, with 12 bases left in between. Germline V gives CDR1 SGDLS, CDR2 YYNGEE. CDR3: CASSDRQATNYGYTF. CDR3 bases: TGTGCCAGCAGCGATCGACAGGCTACTAACTATGGCTACACCTTC.

The chain combines TRBV6-1 with TRBJ1-2; 8 bases fit TRBD1. The CDR3 extends over 16 amino acids. Trimming at V came to 2 bases and at J to 0 bases, leaving 5 bases not matched to a gene. Germline CDR1 is MNHNS and CDR2 is SASEGT. CDR3 sequence reads: CASSEIRTGSNYGYTF. The CDR3 bases are TGTGCCAGCAGTGAAATAAGGACAGGGTCTAACTATGGCTACACCTTC.

The genes are TRBV7-9 and TRBJ2-7, with D tentatively TRBD1 (7 bases). Germline-derived CDR1 and CDR2 are SEHNR and FQNEAQ (reference sequence). With 5 bases removed from V and 7 bases from J, the gap between germline ends came to 21 bases. This CDR3 comprises 15 residues. The CDR3 DNA reads TGTGCCAGCAGCCCATCGAGGGGGCCAGGAGGGGAGCAGTACTTC. Residues: CASSPSRGPGGEQYF.

V and J are TRBV7-2 and TRBJ2-7; TRBD2 is a possible D gene (6 bases). The CDR3 covers 15 residues. Per the germline V gene, CDR1 is SGHTA and CDR2 is FQGNSA. The germline V and J ends were trimmed by 3 bases and 3 bases, with 15 bases remaining between them. CDR3 loop: CASSFSGGEFYEQYF. The CDR3 DNA reads TGTGCCAGCAGCTTTTCCGGCGGGGAGTTCTACGAGCAGTACTTC.